This T cell receptor beta chain stems from a study of immune cell composition in non-small cell lung cancer. This clone was seen a handful of times. What it binds is unknown. General study points: Smoking pack-years did not significantly correlate with tumour TCR-beta clonality.

Repertoires were generated with immunoSEQ multiplex PCR, while TCRdb's copy carries only in-frame clones and drops some. This sample yields 4,700 or so clones, of which approximately 72% are seen a single time; 11% to 15% belongs to the top ten. Normal lung was taken at the farthest possible site, at least 3 cm from tumour. Per germline, CDR1 MNHNY and CDR2 SVGAGI (reference sequence). V lost 6 bases to trimming and J lost 5 bases; unmatched junction nucleotides: 6. The CDR3 contains 15 residues. Sequenced material: non-adjacent lung tissue. This receptor was identified in a human donor with non-small cell lung cancer. This sequence joins TRBV6-6 and TRBJ1-6; 8 bases fit TRBD1. In nucleotides, the CDR3 is TGTGCCAGCAGACTGACAGGGGCCCATAATTCACCCCTCCACTTT. Residues: CASRLTGAHNSPLHF.